This T cell receptor (beta chain) emerged from a study of early T cells in non-severe SARS-CoV-2 infection. Study at large: Bulk RNA from unsorted whole blood was sequenced; chains were unpaired.

The TCR library protocol attached unique molecular identifiers to the individual cDNA molecules. TCRdb independently ran MiXCR on the 5' RACE reads; one entry per CDR3 protein. There are around 67,000 distinct CDR3 sequences in the sample; about 12% occur only once, and roughly 1.3% lies in the top ten. The table lists this clonotype with many counts. Germline CDR1 is SGHTA and CDR2 is FQGNSA. The length of the CDR3 is 17 residues. Trimming removed 1 base at V and 5 bases at J, with 15 bases between. The receptor was isolated from an adult who was a healthcare worker with PCR-confirmed SARS-CoV-2 infection or an uninfected control (not recorded which). This chain links TRBV7-2 with TRBJ1-6; a weak D match, TRBD1 (5 bases). The sequencing input was whole blood. The chain's CDR3 is CASSLGFGQGNNSPLHF. CDR3 sequence (DNA): TGTGCCAGCAGCTTAGGGTTCGGGCAGGGAAATAATTCACCCCTCCACTTT.